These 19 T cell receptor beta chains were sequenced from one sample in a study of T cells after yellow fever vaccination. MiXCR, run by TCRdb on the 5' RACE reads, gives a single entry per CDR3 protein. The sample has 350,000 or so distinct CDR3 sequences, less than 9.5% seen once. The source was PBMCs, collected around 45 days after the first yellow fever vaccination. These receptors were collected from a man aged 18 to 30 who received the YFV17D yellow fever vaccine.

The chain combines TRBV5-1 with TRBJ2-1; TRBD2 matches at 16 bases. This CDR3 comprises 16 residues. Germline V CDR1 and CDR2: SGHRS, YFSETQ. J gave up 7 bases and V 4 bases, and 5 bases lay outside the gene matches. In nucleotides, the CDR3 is TGCGCCAGCAGCACGGGACTAGCGGGGGGGCTAAATGAGCAGTTCTTC. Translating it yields CASSTGLAGGLNEQFF.

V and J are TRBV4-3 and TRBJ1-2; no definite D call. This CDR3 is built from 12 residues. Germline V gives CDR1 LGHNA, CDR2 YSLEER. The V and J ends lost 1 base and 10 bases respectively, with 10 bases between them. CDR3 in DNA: TGCGCCAGCAGCCAAGCGGGTAGGGCCTACACCTTC. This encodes CASSQAGRAYTF.

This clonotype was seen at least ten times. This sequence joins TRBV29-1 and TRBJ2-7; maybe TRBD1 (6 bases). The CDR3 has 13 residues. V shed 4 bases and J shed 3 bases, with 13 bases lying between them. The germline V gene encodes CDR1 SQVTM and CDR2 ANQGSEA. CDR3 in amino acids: CSVGRDKYYEQYF. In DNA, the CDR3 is TGCAGCGTTGGCAGGGACAAATACTACGAGCAGTACTTC.

The CDR3 loop is CASSLPVAGVNTGELFF. The CDR3 DNA follows: TGTGCCAGCAGCTTACCGGTAGCGGGGGTGAACACCGGGGAGCTGTTTTTT. The J gene is TRBJ2-2, the V gene TRBV7-9, with TRBD2 identical over 9 bases. Trimming at V came to 2 bases and at J to 1 base, leaving 5 bases not matched to a gene. The germline gives CDR1 SEHNR, CDR2 FQNEAQ (reference sequence). The CDR3 contains 17 residues.

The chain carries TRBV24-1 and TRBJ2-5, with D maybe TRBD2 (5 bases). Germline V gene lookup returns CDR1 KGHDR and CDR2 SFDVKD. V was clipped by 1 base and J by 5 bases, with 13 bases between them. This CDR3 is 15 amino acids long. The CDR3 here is CATSDFDRGTETQYF. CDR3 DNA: TGTGCCACCAGTGATTTCGACCGGGGTACGGAGACCCAGTACTTC.

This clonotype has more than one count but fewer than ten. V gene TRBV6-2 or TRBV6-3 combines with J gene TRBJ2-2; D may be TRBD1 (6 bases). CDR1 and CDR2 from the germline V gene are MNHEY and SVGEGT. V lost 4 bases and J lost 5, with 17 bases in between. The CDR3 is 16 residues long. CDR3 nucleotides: TGTGCCAGCAGTTTAAACAAACAGGGCGATACCGGGGAGCTGTTTTTT. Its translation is CASSLNKQGDTGELFF.

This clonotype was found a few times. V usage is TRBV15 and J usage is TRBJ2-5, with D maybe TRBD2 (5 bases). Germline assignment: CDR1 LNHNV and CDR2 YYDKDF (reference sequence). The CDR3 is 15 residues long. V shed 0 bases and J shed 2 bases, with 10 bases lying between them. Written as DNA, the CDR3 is TGTGCCACCAGCAGAGACCCCGGGAAGCAAGAGACCCAGTACTTC. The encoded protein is CATSRDPGKQETQYF.

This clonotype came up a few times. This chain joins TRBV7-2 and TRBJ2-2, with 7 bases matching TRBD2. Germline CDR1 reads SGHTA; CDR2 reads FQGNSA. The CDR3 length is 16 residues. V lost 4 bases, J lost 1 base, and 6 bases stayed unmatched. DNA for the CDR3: TGTGCCAGCAGCTGGTTTTCGGGGGGGAACACCGGGGAGCTGTTTTTT. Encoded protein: CASSWFSGGNTGELFF.

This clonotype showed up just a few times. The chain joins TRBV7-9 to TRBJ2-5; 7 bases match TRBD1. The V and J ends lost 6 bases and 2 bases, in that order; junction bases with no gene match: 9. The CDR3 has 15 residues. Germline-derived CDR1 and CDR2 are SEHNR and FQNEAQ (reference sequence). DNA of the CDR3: TGTGCCAGCAGACAAACAGGGGCTACTCAAGAGACCCAGTACTTC. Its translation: CASRQTGATQETQYF.

The CDR3 DNA sequence: TGTGCCAGCAGCACCGGACAGGGGAAAGGGGAGACCCAGTACTTC. Residues: CASSTGQGKGETQYF. This chain joins TRBV7-2 and TRBJ2-5; 9 bases agree with TRBD1. Germline V gene sequence: CDR1 SGHTA, CDR2 FQGNSA. V shed 5 bases, J shed 5 bases, and the junction held 9 bases outside the gene matches. The CDR3 is made up of 15 amino acids.

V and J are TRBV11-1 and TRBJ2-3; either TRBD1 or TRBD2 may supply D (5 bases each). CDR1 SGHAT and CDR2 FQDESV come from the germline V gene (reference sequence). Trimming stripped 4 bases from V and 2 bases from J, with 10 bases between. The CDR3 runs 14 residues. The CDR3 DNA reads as TGTGCCAGCAGCTCGGGACCAATCACAGATACGCAGTATTTT. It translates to CASSSGPITDTQYF.

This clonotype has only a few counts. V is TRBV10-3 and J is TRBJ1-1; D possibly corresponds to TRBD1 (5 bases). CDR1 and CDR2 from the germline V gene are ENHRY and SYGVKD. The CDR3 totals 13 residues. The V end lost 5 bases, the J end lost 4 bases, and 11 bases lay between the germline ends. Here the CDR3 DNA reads TGTGCCATCAGTTACGGGGCTTCCACTGAAGCTTTCTTT. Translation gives CAISYGASTEAFF.

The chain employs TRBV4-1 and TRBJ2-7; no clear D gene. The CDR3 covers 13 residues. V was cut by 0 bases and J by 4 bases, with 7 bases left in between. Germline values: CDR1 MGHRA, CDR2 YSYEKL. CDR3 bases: TGCGCCAGCAGCCAAGACACTCTTTACGAGCAGTACGTC. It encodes CASSQDTLYEQYV.

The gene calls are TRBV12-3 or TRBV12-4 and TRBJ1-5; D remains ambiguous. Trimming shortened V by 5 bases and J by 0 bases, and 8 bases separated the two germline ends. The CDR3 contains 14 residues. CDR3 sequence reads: CASSRQDSNQPQHF. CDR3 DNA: TGTGCCAGCAGTCGCCAGGATAGCAATCAGCCCCAGCATTTT.

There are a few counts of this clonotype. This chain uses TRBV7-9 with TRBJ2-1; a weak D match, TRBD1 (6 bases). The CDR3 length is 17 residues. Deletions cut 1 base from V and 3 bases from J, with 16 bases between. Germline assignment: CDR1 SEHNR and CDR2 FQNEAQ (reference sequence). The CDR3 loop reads CASSLEVLGAGYNEQFF. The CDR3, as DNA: TGTGCCAGCAGCTTAGAGGTTCTGGGGGCAGGCTACAATGAGCAGTTCTTC.

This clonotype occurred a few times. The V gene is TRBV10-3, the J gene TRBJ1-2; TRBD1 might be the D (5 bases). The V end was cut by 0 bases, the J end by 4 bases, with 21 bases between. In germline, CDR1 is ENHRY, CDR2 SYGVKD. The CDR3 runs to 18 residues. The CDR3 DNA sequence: TGTGCCATCAGTGAGTCAGGGACGGCAGAGGGTCGCGTCTATGGCTACACCTTC. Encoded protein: CAISESGTAEGRVYGYTF.

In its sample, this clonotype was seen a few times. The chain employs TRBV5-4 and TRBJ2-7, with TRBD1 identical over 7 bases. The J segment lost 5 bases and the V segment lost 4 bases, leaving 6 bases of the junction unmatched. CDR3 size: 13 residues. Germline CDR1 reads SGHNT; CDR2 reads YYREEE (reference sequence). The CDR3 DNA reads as TGTGCCAGCAGCCCCGGGACAGCAAACGAGCAGTACTTC. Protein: CASSPGTANEQYF. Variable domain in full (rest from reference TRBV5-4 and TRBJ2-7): ETGVTQSPTHLIKTRGQQVTLRCSSQSGHNTVSWYQQALGQGPQFIFQYYREEENGRGNFPPRFSGLQFPNYSSELNVNALELDDSALYLCASSPGTANEQYFGPGTRLTVT.

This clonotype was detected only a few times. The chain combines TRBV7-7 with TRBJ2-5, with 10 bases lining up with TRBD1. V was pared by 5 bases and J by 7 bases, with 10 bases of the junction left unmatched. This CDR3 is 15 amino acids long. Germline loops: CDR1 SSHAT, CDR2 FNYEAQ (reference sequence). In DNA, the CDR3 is TGTGCCAGCAGCCCCGGGACAGGGGAGGTGGTGACCCAGTACTTC. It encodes CASSPGTGEVVTQYF.

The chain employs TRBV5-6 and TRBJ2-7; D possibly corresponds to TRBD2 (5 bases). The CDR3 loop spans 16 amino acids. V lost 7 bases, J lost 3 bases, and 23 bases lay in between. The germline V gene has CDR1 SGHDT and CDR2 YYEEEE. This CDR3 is CASSLLARGKYYEQYF. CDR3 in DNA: TGTGCCAGCTCCCTATTGGCCCGGGGAAAATACTACGAGCAGTACTTC. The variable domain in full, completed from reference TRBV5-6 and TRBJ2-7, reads DAGVTQSPTHLIKTRGQQVTLRCSPKSGHDTVSWYQQALGQGPQFIFQYYEEEERQRGNFPDRFSGHQFPNYSSELNVNALLLGDSALYLCASSLLARGKYYEQYFGPGTRLTVT.